A single sample gave rise to the 5 T cell receptor beta chains below, sequenced in a study of T-cell memory formation after mild COVID-19. From the 5' RACE reads, TCRdb called clonotypes with MiXCR, one entry per CDR3 protein. The sample shows roughly 200,000 distinct CDR3 sequences, about a fifth of them seen only once. Material for sequencing was PBMCs or a T cell subset sorted from them (not recorded which). The receptors were sampled from an adult woman who had mild COVID-19 (a few samples of this study predate the infection). Cell type and time point are not known.

This clonotype was observed a handful of times. The chain couples TRBV4-1 to TRBJ2-7, with 7 nucleotides matching TRBD1. Losses at the gene ends were 1 base for V and 0 bases for J; bases not matched to a gene: 3. The CDR3 has 15 residues. Germline-derived CDR1 and CDR2 are MGHRA and YSYEKL. CDR3 sequence: CASSQGQGPSYEQYF. DNA of the CDR3: TGCGCCAGCAGCCAAGGACAGGGTCCCTCCTACGAGCAGTACTTC.

The chain joins TRBV6-5 to TRBJ2-3; 12 nucleotides match TRBD2. This CDR3 contains 16 residues. CDR1 and CDR2 (germline): MNHEY, SVGAGI. V lost 6 bases to trimming and J lost 3 bases; unmatched junction nucleotides: 7. In nucleotides, the CDR3 is TGTGCCAGCAGAACTATGACTAGCGGGGGTACAGATACGCAGTATTTT. Encoded protein: CASRTMTSGGTDTQYF.

This clonotype was recorded many times. The gene calls are TRBV7-9 and TRBJ1-2; maybe TRBD1 (6 bases). Germline CDR1 and CDR2: SEHNR and FQNEAQ (reference sequence). V was trimmed by 5 bases and J by 4 bases, leaving 17 bases between them. This CDR3 comprises 15 residues. CDR3 loop: CASSHVPPGVYGYTF. The CDR3 coding sequence is TGTGCCAGCAGCCACGTCCCCCCAGGGGTCTATGGCTACACCTTC.

As DNA, the CDR3 is TGCGCCAGCAGCCAGTCCCGGGCCACTGAAGCTTTCTTT. Amino acid sequence: CASSQSRATEAFF. The chain recombines TRBV4-1 with TRBJ1-1; D unclear. V was trimmed by 3 bases and J by 4 bases, leaving 9 bases between them. The CDR3 consists of 13 residues. Germline V lookup: CDR1 MGHRA, CDR2 YSYEKL.

Only a few counts were recorded for this clonotype. The rearrangement links TRBV4-1 to TRBJ2-7, with a possible D match to TRBD2 (5 bases). The V end lost 1 base, the J end lost 2 bases, and 9 bases lay between the germline ends. Germline values: CDR1 MGHRA, CDR2 YSYEKL. CDR3 length equals 14 residues. The CDR3 DNA is TGCGCCAGCAGCCAAGCCGGAGGCCCCTACGAGCAGTACTTC. This encodes CASSQAGGPYEQYF.